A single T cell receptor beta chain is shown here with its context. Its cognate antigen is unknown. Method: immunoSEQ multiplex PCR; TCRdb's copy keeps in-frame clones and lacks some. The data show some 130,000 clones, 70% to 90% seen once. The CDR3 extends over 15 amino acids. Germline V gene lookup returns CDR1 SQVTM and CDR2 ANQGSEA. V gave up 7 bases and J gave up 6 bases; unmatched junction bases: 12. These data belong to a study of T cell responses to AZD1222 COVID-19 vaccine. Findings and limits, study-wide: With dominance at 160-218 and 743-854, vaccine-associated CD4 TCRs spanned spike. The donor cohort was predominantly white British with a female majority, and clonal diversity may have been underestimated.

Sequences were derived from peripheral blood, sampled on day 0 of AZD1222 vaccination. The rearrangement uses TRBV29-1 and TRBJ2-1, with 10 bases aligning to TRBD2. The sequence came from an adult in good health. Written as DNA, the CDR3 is TGCAGCGGGAGGGGCCTAGCGGGAGCTTCCAATGAGCAGTTCTTC. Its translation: CSGRGLAGASNEQFF.